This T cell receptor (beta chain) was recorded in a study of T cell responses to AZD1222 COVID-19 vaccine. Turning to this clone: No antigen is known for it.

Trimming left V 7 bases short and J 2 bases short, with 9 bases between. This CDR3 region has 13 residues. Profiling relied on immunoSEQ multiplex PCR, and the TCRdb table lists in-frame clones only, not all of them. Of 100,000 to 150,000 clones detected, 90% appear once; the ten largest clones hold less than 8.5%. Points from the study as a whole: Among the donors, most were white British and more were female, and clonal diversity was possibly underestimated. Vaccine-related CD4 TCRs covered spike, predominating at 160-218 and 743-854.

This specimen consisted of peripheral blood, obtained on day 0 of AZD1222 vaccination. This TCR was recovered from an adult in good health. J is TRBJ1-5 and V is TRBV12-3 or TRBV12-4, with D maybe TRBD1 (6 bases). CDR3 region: CASTPGGNQPQHF. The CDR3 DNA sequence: TGTGCCAGCACTCCAGGGGGCAATCAGCCCCAGCATTTT.